A single T cell receptor beta chain is shown here with its context. No antigen is known for it. Germline values: CDR1 SGHRS, CDR2 YFSETQ. The CDR3 has 15 amino acids. Trimming removed 4 bases from V and 0 bases from J, with 12 bases in between. Some clones are missing from TCRdb's copy, which holds only in-frame ones; the method was immunoSEQ multiplex PCR. The repertoire includes about 13,000 clones, roughly 82% of them detected once, and roughly 28% sits in the top ten. The data were obtained in a study of T cells in localized non-small cell lung cancer. Study results and caveats: Among the tissues sampled, uninvolved adjacent lung had the highest T cell clonality, above tumor.

V and J are TRBV5-1 and TRBJ2-3, with a possible D match to TRBD2 (6 bases). This receptor was obtained from a male donor aged 60 or older with stage I squamous cell lung carcinoma. The sequenced sample was peripheral blood, obtained before any cancer treatment. CDR3 residues: CASSPVGLSTDTQYF. The CDR3 nucleotides read TGCGCCAGCAGCCCTGTTGGACTAAGCACAGATACGCAGTATTTT.